This entry lists 7 T cell receptor beta chains sequenced from one sample in a study of T cells in Graves' hyperthyroidism and ophthalmopathy. RNA transcripts provided the source from which TCR beta CDR3 regions were amplified. TCR CDR3 regions were first amplified by RT-PCR with HTBI primers. Using its own MiXCR run on the multiplex PCR reads, TCRdb lists one record per CDR3 protein. The sample yields some 400,000 distinct CDR3 sequences, about 14% seen once. Sequencing was done on a sample of blood. The receptors originated from a woman aged 55-69 years with Graves' hyperthyroidism.

This clonotype was detected many times. This chain uses TRBV7-3 with TRBJ1-1, with D possibly matching TRBD1 (5 bases). The CDR3 extends over 15 amino acids. V lost 1 base to trimming and J lost 2 bases, with 11 bases between them. Germline loops: CDR1 SGHTA, CDR2 FQGTGA. Written as DNA, the CDR3 is TGTGCCAGCAGCTTAAGGGGCAGGTCCAACACTGAAGCTTTCTTT. Protein product: CASSLRGRSNTEAFF.

There are many counts of this clonotype. The chain recombines TRBV3-1 with TRBJ2-3; TRBD2 might be the D (5 bases). CDR3 size: 15 residues. Germline V gene lookup returns CDR1 LGHDT and CDR2 YNNKEL (reference sequence). The V gene lost 2 bases and the J gene lost 1 base, with 10 bases spanning the gap. CDR3 coding DNA: TGTGCCAGCAGCCAAAACCCAGCGGGCACAGATACGCAGTATTTT. Translated: CASSQNPAGTDTQYF.

This clonotype was observed at least ten times. The V gene is TRBV20-1, the J gene TRBJ2-7, with D tentatively TRBD1 (6 bases). CDR3 length: 14 amino acids. CDR1 DFQATT and CDR2 SNEGSKA come from the germline V gene (reference sequence). The V end was cut by 3 bases, the J end by 0 bases, with 12 bases between. The CDR3 spells CSASGGSDSYEQYF. CDR3 DNA: TGCAGTGCTAGTGGGGGCTCCGACTCCTACGAGCAGTACTTC.

In its sample, this clonotype was seen many times. The J gene is TRBJ2-5, the V gene TRBV28; D is possibly TRBD2 (6 bases). V lost 7 bases, J lost 5 bases, and 11 bases lay in between. Per the germline V gene, CDR1 is MDHEN and CDR2 is SYDVKM. The CDR3 is made up of 12 amino acids. The CDR3 nucleotides read TGTGCCAGCAAGAGGGAGGTGGAGACCCAGTACTTC. Residues: CASKREVETQYF.

Ten or more counts support this clonotype. V gene TRBV3-1 combines with J gene TRBJ2-2; D not certain. This CDR3 is built from 13 residues. Germline-derived CDR1 and CDR2 are LGHDT and YNNKEL (reference sequence). The V and J ends lost 1 base and 4 bases respectively, with 4 bases between them. CDR3 sequence reads: CASSQAGTGELFF. The CDR3 coding sequence is TGTGCCAGCAGCCAAGCGGGCACCGGGGAGCTGTTTTTT.

The chain joins TRBV29-1 to TRBJ1-2; D gene unclear. V lost 2 bases and J 4 bases, leaving 5 bases between the germline ends. The CDR3 is made up of 11 amino acids. The germline V gene has CDR1 SQVTM and CDR2 ANQGSEA. CDR3 sequence: CSVERSYGYTF. The CDR3 DNA sequence: TGCAGCGTTGAAAGGTCCTATGGCTACACCTTC.

This clonotype was counted at least ten times. This rearrangement joins TRBV12-3 or TRBV12-4 to TRBJ2-3, with a weak D call TRBD1 (6 bases). This CDR3 region has 16 residues. Trimming pared 5 bases from V and 2 bases from J, leaving 17 bases between. CDR3 residues: CASSPQGSGITDTQYF. In DNA form, the CDR3 reads TGTGCCAGCAGTCCCCAGGGGAGCGGAATCACAGATACGCAGTATTTT.